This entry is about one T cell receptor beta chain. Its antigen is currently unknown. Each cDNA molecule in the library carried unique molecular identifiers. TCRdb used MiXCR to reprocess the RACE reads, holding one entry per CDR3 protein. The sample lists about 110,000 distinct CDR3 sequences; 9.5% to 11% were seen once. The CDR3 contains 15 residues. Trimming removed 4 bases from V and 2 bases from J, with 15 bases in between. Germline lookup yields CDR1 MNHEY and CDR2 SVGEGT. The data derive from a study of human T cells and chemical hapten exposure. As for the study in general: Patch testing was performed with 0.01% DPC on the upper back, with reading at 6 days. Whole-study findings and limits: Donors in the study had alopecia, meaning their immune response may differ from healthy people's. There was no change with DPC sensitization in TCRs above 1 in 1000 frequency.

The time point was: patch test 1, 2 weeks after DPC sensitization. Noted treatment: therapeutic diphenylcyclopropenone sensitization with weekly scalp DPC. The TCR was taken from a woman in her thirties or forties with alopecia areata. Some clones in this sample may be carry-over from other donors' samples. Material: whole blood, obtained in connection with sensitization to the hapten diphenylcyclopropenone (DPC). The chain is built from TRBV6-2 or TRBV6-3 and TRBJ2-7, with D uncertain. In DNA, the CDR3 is TGTGCCAGCAGTTCCCCGACAAGGACGCCCTACGAGCAGTACTTC. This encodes CASSSPTRTPYEQYF.